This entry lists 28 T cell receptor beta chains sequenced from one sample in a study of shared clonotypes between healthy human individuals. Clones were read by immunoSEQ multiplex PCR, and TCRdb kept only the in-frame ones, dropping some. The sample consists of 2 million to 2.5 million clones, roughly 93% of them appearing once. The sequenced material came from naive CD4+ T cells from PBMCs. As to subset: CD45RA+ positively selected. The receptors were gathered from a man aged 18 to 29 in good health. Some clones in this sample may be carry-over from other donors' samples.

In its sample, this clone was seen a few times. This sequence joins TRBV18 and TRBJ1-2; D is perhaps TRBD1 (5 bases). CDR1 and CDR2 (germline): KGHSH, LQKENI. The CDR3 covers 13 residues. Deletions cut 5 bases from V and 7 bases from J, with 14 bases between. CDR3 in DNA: TGTGCCAGCTCAGTTTCCGGCGGGGGTGGCTACACCTTC. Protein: CASSVSGGGGYTF.

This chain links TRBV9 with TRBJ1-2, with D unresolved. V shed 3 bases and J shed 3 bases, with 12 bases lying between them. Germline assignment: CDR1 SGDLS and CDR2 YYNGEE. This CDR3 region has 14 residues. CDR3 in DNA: TGTGCCAGCAGCGGTGGTGGCTCCTACTATGGCTACACCTTC. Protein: CASSGGGSYYGYTF.

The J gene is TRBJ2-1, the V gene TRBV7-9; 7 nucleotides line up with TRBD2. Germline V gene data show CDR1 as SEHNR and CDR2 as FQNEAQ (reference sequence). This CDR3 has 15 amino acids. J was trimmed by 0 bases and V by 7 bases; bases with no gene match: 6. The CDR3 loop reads CASIPGGSSYNEQFF. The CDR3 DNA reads TGTGCCAGCATACCAGGCGGGAGCTCCTACAATGAGCAGTTCTTC.

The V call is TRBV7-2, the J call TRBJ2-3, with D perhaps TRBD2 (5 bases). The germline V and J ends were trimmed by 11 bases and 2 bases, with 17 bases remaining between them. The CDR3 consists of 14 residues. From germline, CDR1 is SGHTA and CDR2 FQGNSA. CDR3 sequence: CAATLSGLTDTQYF. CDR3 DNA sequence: TGTGCCGCCACCCTGAGCGGACTCACAGATACGCAGTATTTT. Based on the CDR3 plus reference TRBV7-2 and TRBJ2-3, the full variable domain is GAGVSQSPSNKVTEKGKDVELRCDPISGHTALYWYRQSLGQGLEFLIYFQGNSAPDKSGLPSDRFSAERTGGSVSTLTIQRTQQEDSAVYLCAATLSGLTDTQYFGPGTRLTVL.

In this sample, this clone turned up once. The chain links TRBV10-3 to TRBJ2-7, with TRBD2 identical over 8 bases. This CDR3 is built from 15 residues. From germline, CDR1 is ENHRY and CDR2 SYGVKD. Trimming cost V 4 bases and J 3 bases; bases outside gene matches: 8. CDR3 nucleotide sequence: TGTGCCATCAGTGGCGGAGCGGGAGTTTTCTACGAGCAGTACTTC. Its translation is CAISGGAGVFYEQYF.

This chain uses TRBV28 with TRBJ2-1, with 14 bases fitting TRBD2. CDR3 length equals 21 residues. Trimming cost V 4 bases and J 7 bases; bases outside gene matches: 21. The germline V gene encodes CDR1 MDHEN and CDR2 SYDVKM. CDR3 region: CASSSIRYDPGTSGSRNEQFF. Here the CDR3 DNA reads TGTGCCAGCAGTTCAATCCGGTACGATCCCGGGACTAGCGGGAGTCGTAATGAGCAGTTCTTC.

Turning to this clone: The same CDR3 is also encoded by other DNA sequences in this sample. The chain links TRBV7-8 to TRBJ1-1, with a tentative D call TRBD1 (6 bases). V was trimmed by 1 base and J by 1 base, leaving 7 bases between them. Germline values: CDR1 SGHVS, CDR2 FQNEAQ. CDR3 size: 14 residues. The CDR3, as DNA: TGTGCCAGCAGCTTAGTGACAGGGAACACTGAAGCTTTCTTT. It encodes CASSLVTGNTEAFF.

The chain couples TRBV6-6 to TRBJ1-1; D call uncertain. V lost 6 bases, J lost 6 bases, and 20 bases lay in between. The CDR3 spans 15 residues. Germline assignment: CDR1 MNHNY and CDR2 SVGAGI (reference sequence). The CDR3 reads CASSPPGPKASEAFF. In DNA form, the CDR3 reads TGTGCCAGCAGCCCCCCCGGCCCTAAGGCGTCTGAAGCTTTCTTT.

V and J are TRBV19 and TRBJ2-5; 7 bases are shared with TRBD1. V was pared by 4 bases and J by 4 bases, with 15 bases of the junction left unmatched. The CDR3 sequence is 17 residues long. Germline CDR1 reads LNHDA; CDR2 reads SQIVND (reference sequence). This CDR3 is CASSKLDPTGFGETQYF. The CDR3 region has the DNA TGTGCCAGTAGTAAACTTGACCCGACAGGGTTTGGAGAGACCCAGTACTTC.

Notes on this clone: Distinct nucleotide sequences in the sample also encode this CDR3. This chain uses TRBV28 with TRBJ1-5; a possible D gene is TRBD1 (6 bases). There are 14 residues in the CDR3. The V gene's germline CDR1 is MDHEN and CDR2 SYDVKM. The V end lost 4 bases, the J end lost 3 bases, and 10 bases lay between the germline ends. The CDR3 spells CASSSDSYNQPQHF. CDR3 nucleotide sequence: TGTGCCAGCAGTTCGGACAGTTACAATCAGCCCCAGCATTTT. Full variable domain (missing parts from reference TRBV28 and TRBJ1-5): DVKVTQSSRYLVKRTGEKVFLECVQDMDHENMFWYRQDPGLGLRLIYFSYDVKMKEKGDIPEGYSVSREKKERFSLILESASTNQTSMYLCASSSDSYNQPQHFGDGTRLSIL.

CDR3 coding DNA: TGTGCCAGCAGCTTTGGCTTAGGGGGCGAGCAGTACTTC. This codes for CASSFGLGGEQYF. This sequence joins TRBV7-2 and TRBJ2-7; D is perhaps TRBD1 (6 bases). The V gene's germline CDR1 is SGHTA and CDR2 FQGNSA. Trimming shortened V by 3 bases and J by 6 bases, and 12 bases separated the two germline ends. This CDR3 has 13 residues.

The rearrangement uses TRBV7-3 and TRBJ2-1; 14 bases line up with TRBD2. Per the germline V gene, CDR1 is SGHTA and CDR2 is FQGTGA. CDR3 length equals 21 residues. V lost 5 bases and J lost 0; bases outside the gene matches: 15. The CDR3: CASSPYGLAGGEFTSYNEQFF. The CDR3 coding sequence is TGTGCCAGCAGCCCCTACGGACTAGCGGGAGGAGAATTTACCTCCTACAATGAGCAGTTCTTC.

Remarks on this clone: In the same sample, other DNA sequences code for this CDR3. The CDR3, as DNA: TGTGCCAGCAGCTTGATTGGGAGCTCCTACAATGAGCAGTTCTTC. It yields the protein CASSLIGSSYNEQFF. The J gene is TRBJ2-1, the V gene TRBV5-6; maybe TRBD2 (5 bases). The V gene's germline CDR1 is SGHDT and CDR2 YYEEEE. V lost 1 base to trimming and J lost 0 bases, with 8 bases between them. The CDR3 sequence is 15 residues long.

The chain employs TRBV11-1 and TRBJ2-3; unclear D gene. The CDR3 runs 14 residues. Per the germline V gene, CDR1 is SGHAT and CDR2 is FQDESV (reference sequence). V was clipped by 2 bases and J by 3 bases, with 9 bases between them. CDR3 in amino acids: CASSLSRGTDTQYF. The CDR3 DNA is TGTGCCAGCAGCTTATCGCGCGGAACAGATACGCAGTATTTT. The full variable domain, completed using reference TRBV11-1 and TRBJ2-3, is EAEVAQSPRYKITEKSQAVAFWCDPISGHATLYWYRQILGQGPELLVQFQDESVVDDSQLPKDRFSAERLKGVDSTLKIQPAELGDSAMYLCASSLSRGTDTQYFGPGTRLTVL.

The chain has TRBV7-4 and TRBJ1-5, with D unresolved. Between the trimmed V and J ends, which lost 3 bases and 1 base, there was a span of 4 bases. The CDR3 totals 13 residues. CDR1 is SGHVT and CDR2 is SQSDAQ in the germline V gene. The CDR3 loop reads CASSFDSNQPQHF. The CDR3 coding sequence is TGTGCCAGCAGCTTTGACAGCAATCAGCCCCAGCATTTT.

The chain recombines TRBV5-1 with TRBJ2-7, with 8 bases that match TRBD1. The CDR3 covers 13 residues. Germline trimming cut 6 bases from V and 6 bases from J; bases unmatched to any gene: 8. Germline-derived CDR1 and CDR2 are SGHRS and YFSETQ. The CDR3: CASTKDRVGEQYF. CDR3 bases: TGCGCCAGCACCAAGGACAGGGTAGGCGAGCAGTACTTC.

The CDR3, as DNA: TGTGCCAGTACCGACTACAGGGGGCCGGGAGATACGCAGTATTTT. Its protein product is CASTDYRGPGDTQYF. The chain recombines TRBV19 with TRBJ2-3, with TRBD1 matching over 9 bases. This CDR3 spans 15 amino acids. The V segment lost 7 bases and the J segment 5 bases; nucleotides outside the gene matches: 10. Germline CDR1 and CDR2: LNHDA and SQIVND (reference sequence).

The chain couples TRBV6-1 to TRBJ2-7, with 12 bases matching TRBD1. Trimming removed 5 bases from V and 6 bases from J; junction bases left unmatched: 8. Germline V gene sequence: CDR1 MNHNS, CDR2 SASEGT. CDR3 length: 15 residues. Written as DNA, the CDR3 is TGTGCCAGCAGTAGAGCGGGACAGGGGGCTGGCGAGCAGTACTTC. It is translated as CASSRAGQGAGEQYF.

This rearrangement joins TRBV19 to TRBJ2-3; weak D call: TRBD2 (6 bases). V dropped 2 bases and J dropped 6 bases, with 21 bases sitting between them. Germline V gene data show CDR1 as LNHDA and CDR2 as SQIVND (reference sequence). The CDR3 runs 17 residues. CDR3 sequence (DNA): TGTGCCAGTAGTATAAGGCCAGCGGCAGGTCGGGGGGATACGCAGTATTTT. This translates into CASSIRPAAGRGDTQYF.

DNA of the CDR3: TGCGCCAGCCTAATCGGGACAGTAGACATAGAAGTCTACGAGCAGTACTTC. Its protein product is CASLIGTVDIEVYEQYF. The gene calls are TRBV23-1 and TRBJ2-7; 7 bases align to TRBD1. TRBV23-1 is marked as an open reading frame, function uncertain. Unmatched junction bases numbered 19, after V lost 8 bases and J lost 3 bases. The CDR3 length is 17 residues.

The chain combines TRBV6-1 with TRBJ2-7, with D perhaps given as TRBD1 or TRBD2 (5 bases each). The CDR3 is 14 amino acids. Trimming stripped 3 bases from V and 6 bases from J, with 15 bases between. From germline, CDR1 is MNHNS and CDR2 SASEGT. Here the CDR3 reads CASSEAGTTREQYF. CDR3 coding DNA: TGTGCCAGCAGTGAGGCAGGGACGACTCGCGAGCAGTACTTC.

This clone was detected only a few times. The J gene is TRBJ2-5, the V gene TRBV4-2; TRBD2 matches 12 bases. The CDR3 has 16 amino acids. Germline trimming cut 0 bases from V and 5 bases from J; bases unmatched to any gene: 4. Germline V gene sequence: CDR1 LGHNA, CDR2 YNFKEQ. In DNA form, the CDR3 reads TGTGCCAGCAGCCAAGACCTAGCGGGAGGGCCGGAGACCCAGTACTTC. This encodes CASSQDLAGGPETQYF.

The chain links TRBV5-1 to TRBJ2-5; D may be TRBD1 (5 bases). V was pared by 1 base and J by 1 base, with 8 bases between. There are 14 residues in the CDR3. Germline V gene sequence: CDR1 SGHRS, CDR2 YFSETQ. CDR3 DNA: TGCGCCAGCAGCTTGAAAGACAGCCAAGAGACCCAGTACTTC. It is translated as CASSLKDSQETQYF.

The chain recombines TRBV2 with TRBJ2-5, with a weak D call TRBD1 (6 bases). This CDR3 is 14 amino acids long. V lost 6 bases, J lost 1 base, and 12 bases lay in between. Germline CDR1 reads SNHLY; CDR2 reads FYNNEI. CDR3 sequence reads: CASRDMTGQETQYF. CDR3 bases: TGTGCCAGCAGGGATATGACAGGCCAAGAGACCCAGTACTTC.

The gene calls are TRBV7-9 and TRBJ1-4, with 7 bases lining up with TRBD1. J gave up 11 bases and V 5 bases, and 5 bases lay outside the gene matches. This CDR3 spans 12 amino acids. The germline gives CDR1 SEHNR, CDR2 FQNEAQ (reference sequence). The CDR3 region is CASSPQQGKLFF. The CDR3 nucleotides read TGTGCCAGCAGCCCTCAACAGGGGAAACTGTTTTTT.

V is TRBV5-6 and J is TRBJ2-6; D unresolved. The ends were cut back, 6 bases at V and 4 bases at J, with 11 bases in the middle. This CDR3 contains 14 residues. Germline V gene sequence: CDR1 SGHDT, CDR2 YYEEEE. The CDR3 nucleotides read TGTGCCAGCAACCCCGATACCGGGGCCAACGTCCTGACTTTC. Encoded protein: CASNPDTGANVLTF.

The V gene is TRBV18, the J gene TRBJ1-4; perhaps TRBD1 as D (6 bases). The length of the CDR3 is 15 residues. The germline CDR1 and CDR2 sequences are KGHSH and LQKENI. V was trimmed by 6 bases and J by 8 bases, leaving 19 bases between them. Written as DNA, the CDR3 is TGTGCCAGCTCCCCCGACAGGATACGGGGAGAAAAACTGTTTTTT. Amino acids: CASSPDRIRGEKLFF.

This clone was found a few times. This CDR3 reads CASRSDRNYGYTF. For the CDR3, the DNA is TGTGCCAGCAGATCGGACAGGAACTATGGCTACACCTTC. V and J are TRBV6-6 and TRBJ1-2; 7 bases are shared with TRBD1. This CDR3 has 13 amino acids. Trimming took 6 bases from V and 2 from J; bases not matched to a gene: 3. Germline lookup yields CDR1 MNHNY and CDR2 SVGAGI (reference sequence).